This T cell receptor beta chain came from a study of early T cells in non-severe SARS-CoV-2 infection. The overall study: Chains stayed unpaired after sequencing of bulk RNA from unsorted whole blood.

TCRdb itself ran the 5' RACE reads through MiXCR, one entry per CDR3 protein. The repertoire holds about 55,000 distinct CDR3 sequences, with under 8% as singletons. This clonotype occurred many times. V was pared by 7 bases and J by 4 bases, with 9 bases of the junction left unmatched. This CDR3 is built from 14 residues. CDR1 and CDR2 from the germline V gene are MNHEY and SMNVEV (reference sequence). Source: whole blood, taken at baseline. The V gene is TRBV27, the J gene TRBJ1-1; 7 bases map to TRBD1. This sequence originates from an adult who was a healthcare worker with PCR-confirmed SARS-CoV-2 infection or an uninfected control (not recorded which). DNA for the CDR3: TGTGCCAGCAACATCGTCAGGGGGGCCACTGAAGCTTTCTTT. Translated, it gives CASNIVRGATEAFF.